This T cell receptor (beta chain) was found in a study of radiotherapy plus CTLA-4 blockade in lung cancer. Broader study findings: In blood, after radiotherapy plus ipilimumab, tumor-derived TCR clones expanded. Response was reportedly best predicted by early blood T cell clone dynamics, with interferon-beta.

A word on this clone: The antigen remains undetermined.

Produced via immunoSEQ multiplex PCR; TCRdb's table is partial and in-frame only. This table has tens of thousands of clones, around 79% appearing once. The CDR3 runs 14 residues. V was pared by 4 bases and J by 3 bases, with 12 bases between. Germline CDR1 reads MNHEY; CDR2 reads SMNVEV (reference sequence). Those patients who had chemo-refractory metastatic non-small-cell lung cancer were given focal radiation along with CTLA-4 blockade through ipilimumab. V is TRBV27 and J is TRBJ2-5; TRBD1 is a possible D gene (6 bases). This sequence was found in a human donor with non-small cell lung cancer who had a complete response to radiotherapy plus ipilimumab. This specimen consisted of peripheral blood, obtained from a patient treated with radiotherapy plus ipilimumab. The CDR3 coding sequence is TGTGCCAGCAGTTCGCTGGACAGAGAAGAGACCCAGTACTTC. Translation: CASSSLDREETQYF.